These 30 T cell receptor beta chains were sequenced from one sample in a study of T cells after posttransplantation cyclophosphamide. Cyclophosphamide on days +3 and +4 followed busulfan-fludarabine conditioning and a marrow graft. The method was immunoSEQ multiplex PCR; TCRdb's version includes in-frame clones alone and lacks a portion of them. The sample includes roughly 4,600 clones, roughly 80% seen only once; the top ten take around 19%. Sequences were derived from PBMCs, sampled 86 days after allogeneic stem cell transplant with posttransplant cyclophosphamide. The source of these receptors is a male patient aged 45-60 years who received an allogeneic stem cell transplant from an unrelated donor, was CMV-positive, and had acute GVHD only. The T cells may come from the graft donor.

The CDR3: CASRPDRMNTGELFF. In DNA form, the CDR3 reads TGTGCCAGCAGACCGGACAGAATGAACACCGGGGAGCTGTTTTTT. The V gene is TRBV28, the J gene TRBJ2-2; TRBD1 is a possible D gene (6 bases). Trimming pared 6 bases from V and 1 base from J, leaving 12 bases between. The V gene's germline CDR1 is MDHEN and CDR2 SYDVKM. This CDR3 is built from 15 residues.

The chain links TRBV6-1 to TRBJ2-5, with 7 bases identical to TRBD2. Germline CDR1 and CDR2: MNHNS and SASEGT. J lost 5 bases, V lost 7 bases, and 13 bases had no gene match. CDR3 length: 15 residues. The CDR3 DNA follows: TGTGCCAGCACGCCTGATCTAGCGGACATCGAGACCCAGTACTTC. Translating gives CASTPDLADIETQYF.

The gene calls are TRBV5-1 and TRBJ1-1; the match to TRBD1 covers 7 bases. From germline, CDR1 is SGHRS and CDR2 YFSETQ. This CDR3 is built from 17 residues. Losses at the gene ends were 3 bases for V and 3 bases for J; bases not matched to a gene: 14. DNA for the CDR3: TGCGCCAGCAGCTCACGTGGCACAGGGGTCAGGGACACTGAAGCTTTCTTT. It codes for CASSSRGTGVRDTEAFF. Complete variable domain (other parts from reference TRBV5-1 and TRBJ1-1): KAGVTQTPRYLIKTRGQQVTLSCSPISGHRSVSWYQQTPGQGLQFLFEYFSETQRNKGNFPGRFSGRQFSNSRSEMNVSTLELGDSALYLCASSSRGTGVRDTEAFFGQGTRLTVV.

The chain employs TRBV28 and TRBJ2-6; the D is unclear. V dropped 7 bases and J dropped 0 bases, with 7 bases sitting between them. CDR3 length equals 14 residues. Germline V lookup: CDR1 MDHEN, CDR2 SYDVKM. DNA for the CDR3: TGTGCCAGCACCGCGAGCTCTGGGGCCAACGTCCTGACTTTC. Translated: CASTASSGANVLTF.

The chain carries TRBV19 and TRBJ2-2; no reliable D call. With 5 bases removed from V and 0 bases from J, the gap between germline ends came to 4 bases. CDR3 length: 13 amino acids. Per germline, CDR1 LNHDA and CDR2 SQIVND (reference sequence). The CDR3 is CASSPANTGELFF. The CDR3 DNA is TGTGCCAGTAGTCCCGCGAACACCGGGGAGCTGTTTTTT. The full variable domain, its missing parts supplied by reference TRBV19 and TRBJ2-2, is DGGITQSPKYLFRKEGQNVTLSCEQNLNHDAMYWYRQDPGQGLRLIYYSQIVNDFQKGDIAEGYSVSREKKESFPLTVTSAQKNPTAFYLCASSPANTGELFFGEGSRLTVL.

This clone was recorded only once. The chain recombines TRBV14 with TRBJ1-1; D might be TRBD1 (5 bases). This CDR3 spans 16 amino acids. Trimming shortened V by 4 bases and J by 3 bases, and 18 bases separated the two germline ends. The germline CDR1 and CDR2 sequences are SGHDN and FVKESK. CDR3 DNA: TGTGCCAGCAGCCGTCGCCCGGGGGGGGGTCACACTGAAGCTTTCTTT. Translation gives CASSRRPGGGHTEAFF.

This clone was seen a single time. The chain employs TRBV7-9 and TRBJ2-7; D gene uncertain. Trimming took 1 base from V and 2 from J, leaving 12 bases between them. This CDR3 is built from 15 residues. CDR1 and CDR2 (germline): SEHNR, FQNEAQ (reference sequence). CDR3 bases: TGTGCCAGCAGCTTAGGCGAGACATTAACCTACGAGCAGTACTTC. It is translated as CASSLGETLTYEQYF. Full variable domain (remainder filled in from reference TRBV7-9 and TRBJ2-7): DTGVSQNPRHKITKRGQNVTFRCDPISEHNRLYWYRQTLGQGPEFLTYFQNEAQLEKSRLLSDRFSAERPKGSFSTLEIQRTEQGDSAMYLCASSLGETLTYEQYFGPGTRLTVT.

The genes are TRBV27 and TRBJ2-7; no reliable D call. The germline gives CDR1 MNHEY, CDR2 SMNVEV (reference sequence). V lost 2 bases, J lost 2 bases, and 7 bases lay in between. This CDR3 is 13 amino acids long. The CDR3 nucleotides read TGTGCCAGCAGTTTAACTTTCACCTACGAGCAGTACTTC. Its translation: CASSLTFTYEQYF.

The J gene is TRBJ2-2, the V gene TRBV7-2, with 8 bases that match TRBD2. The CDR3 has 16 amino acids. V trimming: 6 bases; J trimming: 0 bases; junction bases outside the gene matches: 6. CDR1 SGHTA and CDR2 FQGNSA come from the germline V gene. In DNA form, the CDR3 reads TGTGCCAGCAGGGCTATAGCGGGGTCGAACACCGGGGAGCTGTTTTTT. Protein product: CASRAIAGSNTGELFF.

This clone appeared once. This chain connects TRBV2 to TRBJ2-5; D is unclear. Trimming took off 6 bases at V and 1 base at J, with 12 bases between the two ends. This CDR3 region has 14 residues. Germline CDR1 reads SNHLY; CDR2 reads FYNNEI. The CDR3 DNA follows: TGTGCCAGCAGCCCCGGTTGGGCCCAAGAGACCCAGTACTTC. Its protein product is CASSPGWAQETQYF.

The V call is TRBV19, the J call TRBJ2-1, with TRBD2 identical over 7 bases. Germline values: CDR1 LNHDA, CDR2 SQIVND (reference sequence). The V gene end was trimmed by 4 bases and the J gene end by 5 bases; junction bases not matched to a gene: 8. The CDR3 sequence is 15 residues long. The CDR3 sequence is CASSNVGGPNNEQFF. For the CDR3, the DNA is TGTGCCAGTAGTAATGTGGGAGGGCCTAACAATGAGCAGTTCTTC.

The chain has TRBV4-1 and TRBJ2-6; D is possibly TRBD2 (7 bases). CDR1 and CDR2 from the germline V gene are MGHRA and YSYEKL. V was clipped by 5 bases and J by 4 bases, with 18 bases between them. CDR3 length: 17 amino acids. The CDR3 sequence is CASSGKTGGAGANVLTF. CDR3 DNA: TGCGCCAGCAGCGGAAAGACTGGGGGGGCCGGGGCCAACGTCCTGACTTTC.

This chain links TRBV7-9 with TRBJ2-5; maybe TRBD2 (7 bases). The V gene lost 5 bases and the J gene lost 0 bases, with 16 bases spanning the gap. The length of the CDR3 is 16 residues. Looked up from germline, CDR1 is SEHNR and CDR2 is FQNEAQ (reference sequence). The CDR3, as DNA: TGTGCCAGCAGCCCAGGGGCTAGCGGATACCAAGAGACCCAGTACTTC. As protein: CASSPGASGYQETQYF.

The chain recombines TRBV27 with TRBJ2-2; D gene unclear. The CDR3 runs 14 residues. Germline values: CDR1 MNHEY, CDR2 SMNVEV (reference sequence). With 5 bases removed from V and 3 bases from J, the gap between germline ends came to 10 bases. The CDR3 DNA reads TGTGCCAGCAGTCTAACTATCGACACCGGGGAGCTGTTTTTT. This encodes CASSLTIDTGELFF.

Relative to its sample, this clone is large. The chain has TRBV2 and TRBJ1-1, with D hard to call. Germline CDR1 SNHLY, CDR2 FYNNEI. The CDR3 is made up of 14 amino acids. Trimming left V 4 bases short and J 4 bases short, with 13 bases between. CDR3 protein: CASSATPRATEAFF. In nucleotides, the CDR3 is TGTGCCAGCAGTGCGACCCCGAGGGCCACTGAAGCTTTCTTT. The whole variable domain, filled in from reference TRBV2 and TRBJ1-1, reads EPEVTQTPSHQVTQMGQEVILRCVPISNHLYFYWYRQILGQKVEFLVSFYNNEISEKSEIFDDQFSVERPDGSNFTLKIRSTKLEDSAMYFCASSATPRATEAFFGQGTRLTVV.

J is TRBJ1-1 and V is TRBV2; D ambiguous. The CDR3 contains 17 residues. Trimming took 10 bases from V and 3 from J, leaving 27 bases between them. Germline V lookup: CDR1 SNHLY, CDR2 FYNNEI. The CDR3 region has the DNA TGTGCCACGAGAGGGCGTACTATCGGGGTCACGGACACTGAAGCTTTCTTT. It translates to CATRGRTIGVTDTEAFF.

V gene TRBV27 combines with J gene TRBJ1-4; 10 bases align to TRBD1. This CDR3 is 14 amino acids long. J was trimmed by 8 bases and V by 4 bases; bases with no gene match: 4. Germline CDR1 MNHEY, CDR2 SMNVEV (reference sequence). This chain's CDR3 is CASSSDRGREKLFF. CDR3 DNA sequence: TGTGCCAGCAGTTCCGACAGGGGGCGGGAAAAACTGTTTTTT.

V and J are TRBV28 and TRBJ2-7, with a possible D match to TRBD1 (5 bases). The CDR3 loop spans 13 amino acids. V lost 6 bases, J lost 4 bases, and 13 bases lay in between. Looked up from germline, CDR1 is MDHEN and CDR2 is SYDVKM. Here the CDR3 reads CASRGREPYEQYF. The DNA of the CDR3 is TGTGCCAGCAGAGGCAGGGAACCTTACGAGCAGTACTTC.

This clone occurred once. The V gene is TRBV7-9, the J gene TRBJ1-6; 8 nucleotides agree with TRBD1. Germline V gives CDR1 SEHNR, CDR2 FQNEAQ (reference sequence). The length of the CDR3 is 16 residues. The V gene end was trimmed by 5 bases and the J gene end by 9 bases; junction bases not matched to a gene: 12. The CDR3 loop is CASSPIGGQVASPLHF. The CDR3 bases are TGTGCCAGCAGCCCAATCGGGGGACAGGTCGCTTCACCCCTCCACTTT.

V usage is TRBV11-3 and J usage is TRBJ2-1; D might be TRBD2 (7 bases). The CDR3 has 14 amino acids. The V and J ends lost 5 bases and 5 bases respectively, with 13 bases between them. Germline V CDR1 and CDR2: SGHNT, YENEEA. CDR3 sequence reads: CASSAWGGDNEQFF. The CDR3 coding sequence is TGTGCCAGCAGCGCCTGGGGGGGCGACAATGAGCAGTTCTTC.

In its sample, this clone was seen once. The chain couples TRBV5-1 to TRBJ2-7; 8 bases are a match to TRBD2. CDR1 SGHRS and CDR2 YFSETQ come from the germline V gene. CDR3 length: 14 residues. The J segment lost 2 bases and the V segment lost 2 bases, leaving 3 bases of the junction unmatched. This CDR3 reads CASSLAGEPYEQYF. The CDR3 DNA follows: TGCGCCAGCAGCTTAGCGGGAGAACCCTACGAGCAGTACTTC.

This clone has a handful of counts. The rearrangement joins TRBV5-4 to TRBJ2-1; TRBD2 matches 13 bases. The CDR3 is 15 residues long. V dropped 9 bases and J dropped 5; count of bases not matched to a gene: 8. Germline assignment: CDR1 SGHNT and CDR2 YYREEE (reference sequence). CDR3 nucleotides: TGTGCCACCCGACTAGCGGGAGGTCGGAACAATGAGCAGTTCTTC. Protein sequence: CATRLAGGRNNEQFF.

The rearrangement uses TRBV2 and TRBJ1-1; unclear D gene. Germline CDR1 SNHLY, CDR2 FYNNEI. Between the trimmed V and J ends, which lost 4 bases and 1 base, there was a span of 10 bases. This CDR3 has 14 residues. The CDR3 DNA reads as TGTGCCAGCAGTGCGAGGGCCGCGAACACTGAAGCTTTCTTT. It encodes CASSARAANTEAFF.

The CDR3 DNA follows: TGTGCCAGCAGTGGTACAGGGGGTCGGCCCTACGAGCAGTACTTC. Amino acids: CASSGTGGRPYEQYF. The chain is built from TRBV6-1 and TRBJ2-5; 8 bases line up with TRBD1. Matching the DNA end better, TRBJ2-7 makes the J call doubtful. This CDR3 is built from 15 residues. Germline V CDR1 and CDR2: MNHNS, SASEGT.

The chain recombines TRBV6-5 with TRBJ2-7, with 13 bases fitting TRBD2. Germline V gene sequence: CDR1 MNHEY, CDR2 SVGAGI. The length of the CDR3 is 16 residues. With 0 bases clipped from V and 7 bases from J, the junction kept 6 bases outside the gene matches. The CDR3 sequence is CASSYSWTSGSREQYF. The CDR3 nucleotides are TGTGCCAGCAGTTACTCGTGGACTAGCGGGAGTCGGGAGCAGTACTTC.

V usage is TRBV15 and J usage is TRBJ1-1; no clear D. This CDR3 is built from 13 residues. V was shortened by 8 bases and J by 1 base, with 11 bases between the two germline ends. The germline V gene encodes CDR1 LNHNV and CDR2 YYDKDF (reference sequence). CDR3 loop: CATRLGENTEAFF. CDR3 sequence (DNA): TGTGCCACCCGTTTGGGAGAGAACACTGAAGCTTTCTTT.

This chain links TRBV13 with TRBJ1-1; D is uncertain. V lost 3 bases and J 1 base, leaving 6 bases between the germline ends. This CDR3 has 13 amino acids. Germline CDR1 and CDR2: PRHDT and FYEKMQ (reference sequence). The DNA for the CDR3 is TGTGCCAGCAGCTTCCAGGAGAACACTGAAGCTTTCTTT. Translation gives CASSFQENTEAFF.

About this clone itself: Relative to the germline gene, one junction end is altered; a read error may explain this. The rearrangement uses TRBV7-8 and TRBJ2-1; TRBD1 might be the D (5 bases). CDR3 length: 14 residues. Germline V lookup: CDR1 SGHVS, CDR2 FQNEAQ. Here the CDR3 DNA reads TGTGACAGCAGCGCCGATACAGGATACAATGAGCAGTTCTTC. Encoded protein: CDSSADTGYNEQFF.

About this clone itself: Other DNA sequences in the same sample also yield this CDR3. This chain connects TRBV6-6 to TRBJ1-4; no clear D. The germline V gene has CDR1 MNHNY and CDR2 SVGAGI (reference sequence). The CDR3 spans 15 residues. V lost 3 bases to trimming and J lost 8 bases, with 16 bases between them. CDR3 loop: CASSYTAEGGEKLFF. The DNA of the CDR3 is TGTGCCAGCAGTTATACGGCGGAGGGTGGGGAAAAACTGTTTTTT.

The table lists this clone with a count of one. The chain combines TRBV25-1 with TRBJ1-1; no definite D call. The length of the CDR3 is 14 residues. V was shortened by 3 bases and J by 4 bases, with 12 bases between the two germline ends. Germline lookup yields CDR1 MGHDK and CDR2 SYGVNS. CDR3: CASSDPVSGTEAFF. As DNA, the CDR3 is TGTGCCAGCAGTGACCCAGTATCGGGCACTGAAGCTTTCTTT.